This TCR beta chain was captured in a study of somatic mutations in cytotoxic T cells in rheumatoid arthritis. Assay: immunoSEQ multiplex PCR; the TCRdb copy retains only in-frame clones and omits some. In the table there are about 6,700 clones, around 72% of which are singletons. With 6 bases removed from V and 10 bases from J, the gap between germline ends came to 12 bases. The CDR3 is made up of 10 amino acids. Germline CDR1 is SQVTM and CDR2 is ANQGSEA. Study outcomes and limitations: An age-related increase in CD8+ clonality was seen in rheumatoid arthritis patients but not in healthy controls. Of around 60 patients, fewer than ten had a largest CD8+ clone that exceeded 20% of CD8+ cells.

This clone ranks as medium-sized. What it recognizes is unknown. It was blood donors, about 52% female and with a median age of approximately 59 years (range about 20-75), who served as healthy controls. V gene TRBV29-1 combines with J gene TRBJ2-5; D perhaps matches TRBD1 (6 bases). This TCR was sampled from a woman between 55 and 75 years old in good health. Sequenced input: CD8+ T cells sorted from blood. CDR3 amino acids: CSVLQGSQYF. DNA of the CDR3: TGCAGCGTGCTACAGGGTAGCCAGTACTTC.